The TCR beta chain under discussion was sequenced for a study of blood T cell repertoires in COVID-19. At the level of the study: The cDNA or gDNA used as material had been derived from T cells, B-cell-depleted T cells, or PBMCs.

The Seattle patients joined while their infection was active and were tracked longitudinally afterward. The germline gives CDR1 KGHSH, CDR2 LQKENI. The V and J ends lost 5 bases and 0 bases respectively, with 10 bases between them. This CDR3 has 15 residues. Authors' analysis steps: Estimation of nucleated cell counts was performed using reference gene primer amplification. Measured with immunoSEQ multiplex PCR; TCRdb has only the in-frame clones, and not every one. That table is the source of V, J and clone size, and D and trimming were worked out from the DNA. The sample consists of about 110,000 clones, over 60% of them appearing once.

The chain recombines TRBV18 with TRBJ2-2, with D unresolved. This receptor was obtained from a man older than 75 with COVID-19, enrolled during active disease. The sequenced sample was peripheral blood. The CDR3 region has the DNA TGTGCCAGCTCATCTCGACTCACGAACACCGGGGAGCTGTTTTTT. Translating it yields CASSSRLTNTGELFF. Full variable domain (missing parts from reference TRBV18 and TRBJ2-2): NAGVMQNPRHLVRRRGQEARLRCSPMKGHSHVYWYRQLPEEGLKFMVYLQKENIIDESGMPKERFSAEFPKEGPSILRIQQVVRGDSAAYFCASSSRLTNTGELFFGEGSRLTVL.